What follows is one T cell receptor beta chain and its context. This entry is derived from a study of T-cell reconstitution after alpha-beta-depleted transplantation in children. The TCRbeta library incorporated unique molecular identifiers. TCRdb processed the PCR reads anew with MiXCR; each CDR3 protein has one entry. The sample consists of 200,000 to 250,000 distinct CDR3 sequences, 11% of them appearing once. Trimming shortened V by 7 bases and J by 3 bases, and 12 bases separated the two germline ends. The CDR3 covers 14 residues. CDR1 is MDHEN and CDR2 is SYDVKM in the germline V gene. The chain couples TRBV28 to TRBJ1-4; possible D gene TRBD1, 5 bases. The sequence was obtained from a child in the first two years of life with acute myeloid leukemia, due to receive a stem cell transplant. Here the sequenced sample was PBMCs, taken before TCRalphabeta/CD19-depleted stem cell transplant. CDR3 DNA sequence: TGTGCCAGCAATCCGCCGGGACCTAATGAAAAACTGTTTTTT. It is translated as CASNPPGPNEKLFF.